This TCR beta chain originates from a study of CD8+ T cells in alopecia areata. Overall study context: The drug, oral tofacitinib, was given to treated patients at 5 to 10 mg twice daily.

A remark on this clone: No antigen is known for it.

Germline V gives CDR1 SGHRS, CDR2 YFSETQ. V lost 4 bases and J lost 5, with 14 bases in between. The CDR3 is 14 amino acids. Overall study findings and caveats: Mice showed clearer TCR sharing than patients did, a gap that was possibly HLA-related. Affected lesional scalp, above all in alopecia totalis/universalis, was more clonal than normal scalp.

Specimens obtained from alopecia areata patients comprised lesional scalp punch biopsies and peripheral blood. Sequencing relied on a cDNA template that was reverse transcribed from extracted RNA. Libraries were prepared by immunoSEQ multiplex PCR; TCRdb keeps only in-frame clonotypes and omits some of them. In the table there are around 160,000 clones, about nine tenths of which are singletons. The source material was CD8+ T cells sorted from blood, sampled at week 0. The chain is built from TRBV5-1 and TRBJ2-3; possible D gene TRBD1, 7 bases. The source is a human donor with alopecia areata. The CDR3 is CASSRYRGGDTQYF. CDR3 nucleotide sequence: TGCGCCAGCAGCAGGTACAGGGGAGGAGATACGCAGTATTTT.